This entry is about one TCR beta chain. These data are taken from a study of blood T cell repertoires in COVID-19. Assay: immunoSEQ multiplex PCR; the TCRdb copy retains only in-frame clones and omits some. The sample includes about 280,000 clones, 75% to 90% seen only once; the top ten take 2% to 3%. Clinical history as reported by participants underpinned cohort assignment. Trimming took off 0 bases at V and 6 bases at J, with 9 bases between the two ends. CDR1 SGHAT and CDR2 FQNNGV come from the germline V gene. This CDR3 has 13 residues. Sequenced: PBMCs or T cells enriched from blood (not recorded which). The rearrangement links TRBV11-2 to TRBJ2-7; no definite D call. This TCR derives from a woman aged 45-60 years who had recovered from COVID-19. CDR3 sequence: CASSLDQAREQYF. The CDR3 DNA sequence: TGTGCCAGCAGCTTAGATCAGGCACGCGAGCAGTACTTC. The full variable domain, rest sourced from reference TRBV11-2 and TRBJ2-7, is EAGVAQSPRYKIIEKRQSVAFWCNPISGHATLYWYQQILGQGPKLLIQFQNNGVVDDSQLPKDRFSAERLKGVDSTLKIQPAKLEDSAVYLCASSLDQAREQYFGPGTRLTVT.